The clone carrying this T cell receptor (beta chain) was counted between two and nine times. Its antigen is unidentified. Each CDR3 protein is one row after TCRdb ran MiXCR on the reads. The table includes some 680,000 distinct CDR3 sequences, about 40% detected once. This sample is drawn from a study of T cell repertoires in cytomegalovirus infection. Whole-study context: Indications came from public TCR beta signatures; they pointed to CMV infection and to a matching HLA type. Study conclusions and caveats: Carriage of CMV together with the relevant HLA was identifiable through cumulative public TCR beta family frequency. The ex vivo response was dominated by HLA-C-restricted CMV-specific TCR beta clonotypes.

Germline CDR1 reads MDHEN; CDR2 reads SYDVKM. This CDR3 spans 15 amino acids. With 6 bases removed from V and 7 bases from J, the gap between germline ends came to 21 bases. Sequencing was performed on PBMCs. The chain combines TRBV28 with TRBJ1-1; D may be TRBD1 (6 bases). This clonotype was sampled from a human donor in good health (CMV status not recorded). Some clones in this sample may be carry-over from other donors' samples. The CDR3 DNA reads as TGTGCCAGCAGACAAGAAGGGGGATACAGTCTTGAAGCTTTCTTT. Encoded protein: CASRQEGGYSLEAFF.